The 18 T cell receptor beta chains reported below all come from one sample, sequenced in a study of T cell changes during pregnancy in multiple sclerosis. The method was immunoSEQ multiplex PCR; TCRdb's version includes in-frame clones alone and lacks a portion of them. The table lists some 53,000 clones, almost 95% of them singletons. The sample was CD4+ T cells from peripheral blood mononuclear cells, taken in the third trimester of pregnancy. The source of these receptors is a female donor with multiple sclerosis, enrolled in a pregnancy study.

A word on this clone: The sample holds other DNA sequences that translate to the same CDR3. This chain connects TRBV28 to TRBJ1-5; D ambiguous. V dropped 6 bases and J dropped 1 base, with 10 bases sitting between them. Germline assignment: CDR1 MDHEN and CDR2 SYDVKM. The CDR3 runs 14 residues. For the CDR3, the DNA is TGTGCCAGCAGCCTAGGAGGGAGCAATCAGCCCCAGCATTTT. Residues: CASSLGGSNQPQHF.

The chain is built from TRBV28 and TRBJ1-2, with a tentative D call TRBD1 (6 bases). CDR3 length equals 15 residues. With 7 bases removed from V and 3 bases from J, the gap between germline ends came to 18 bases. The germline V gene encodes CDR1 MDHEN and CDR2 SYDVKM. Here the CDR3 DNA reads TGTGCCAGCACTCCCGACAGGCGTTGGGACTATGGCTACACCTTC. This gives the protein CASTPDRRWDYGYTF.

This chain connects TRBV19 to TRBJ1-6; no reliable D call. CDR3 length: 14 amino acids. Germline CDR1 is LNHDA and CDR2 is SQIVND (reference sequence). Trimming took 7 bases from V and 6 from J, leaving 13 bases between them. CDR3 sequence reads: CASTTGLTNSPLHF. In DNA, the CDR3 is TGTGCCAGTACCACCGGACTGACTAATTCACCCCTCCACTTT.

This chain connects TRBV18 to TRBJ2-7; 12 bases are shared with TRBD1. This CDR3 is 15 amino acids long. V lost 2 bases, J lost 4 bases, and 3 bases stayed unmatched. Germline values: CDR1 KGHSH, CDR2 LQKENI. The CDR3 DNA reads as TGTGCCAGCTCACCATCGGGACAGGGGGCTTACGAGCAGTACTTC. This encodes CASSPSGQGAYEQYF. Variable domain in full (rest from reference TRBV18 and TRBJ2-7): NAGVMQNPRHLVRRRGQEARLRCSPMKGHSHVYWYRQLPEEGLKFMVYLQKENIIDESGMPKERFSAEFPKEGPSILRIQQVVRGDSAAYFCASSPSGQGAYEQYFGPGTRLTVT.

This clone occurred once. V and J are TRBV30 and TRBJ1-2, with a possible D match to TRBD1 (6 bases). The germline V and J ends were trimmed by 5 bases and 8 bases, with 15 bases remaining between them. Germline CDR1 is GTSNPN and CDR2 is SVGIG (reference sequence). The CDR3 contains 12 residues. As DNA, the CDR3 is TGTGCCTGGGAGCGGGGGCGTGGGGGCTACACCTTC. Encoded protein: CAWERGRGGYTF.

This clone was observed a single time. The CDR3 sequence: CAWRRTGTRLVETQYF. In nucleotides, the CDR3 is TGTGCCTGGAGAAGAACAGGCACCAGGCTAGTGGAGACCCAGTACTTC. The chain couples TRBV30 to TRBJ2-5; possible D gene TRBD1, 5 bases. CDR1 and CDR2 (germline): GTSNPN, SVGIG (reference sequence). V was cut by 3 bases and J by 5 bases, with 22 bases left in between. The CDR3 extends over 16 amino acids.

The chain uses TRBV7-9 and TRBJ1-3; the D is unclear. Germline CDR1 SEHNR, CDR2 FQNEAQ (reference sequence). The CDR3 consists of 13 residues. Trimming took off 1 base at V and 4 bases at J, with 5 bases between the two ends. CDR3 in amino acids: CASSLVQGNTIYF. The CDR3 DNA reads TGTGCCAGCAGCTTAGTACAGGGAAACACCATATATTTT.

The rearrangement uses TRBV19 and TRBJ2-2; possibly TRBD1 for D (6 bases). V lost 4 bases to trimming and J lost 2 bases, with 14 bases between them. The CDR3 spans 16 residues. From germline, CDR1 is LNHDA and CDR2 SQIVND (reference sequence). CDR3 DNA sequence: TGTGCCAGTAGTACGAGGGGGAGTGCCAACACCGGGGAGCTGTTTTTT. It yields the protein CASSTRGSANTGELFF.

The chain uses TRBV7-9 and TRBJ2-3; D may be TRBD2 (5 bases). The CDR3 contains 14 residues. Deletions cut 4 bases from V and 3 bases from J, with 11 bases between. CDR1 is SEHNR and CDR2 is FQNEAQ in the germline V gene (reference sequence). As DNA, the CDR3 is TGTGCCAGCAGCTCCCGGGGTCGTACAGATACGCAGTATTTT. Residues: CASSSRGRTDTQYF.

The CDR3: CASVTAGETQYF. The DNA of the CDR3 is TGTGCCAGCGTAACGGCGGGGGAGACCCAGTACTTC. The chain has TRBV5-8 and TRBJ2-5; TRBD2 is a possible D gene (6 bases). Trimming removed 7 bases from V and 5 bases from J, with 12 bases in between. Germline lookup yields CDR1 SGHTS and CDR2 YDEGEE. There are 12 residues in the CDR3.

This clone appeared once. The V call is TRBV25-1, the J call TRBJ2-2; possible D gene TRBD1, 6 bases. Trimming removed 3 bases from V and 1 base from J, with 12 bases in between. Germline-derived CDR1 and CDR2 are MGHDK and SYGVNS. The length of the CDR3 is 16 residues. CDR3 amino acids: CASSDLKQGNTGELFF. The CDR3 DNA follows: TGTGCCAGCAGTGACCTAAAACAGGGGAACACCGGGGAGCTGTTTTTT.

The chain is built from TRBV4-1 and TRBJ1-3; TRBD1 matches at 9 bases. The CDR3 has 17 residues. V lost 1 base to trimming and J lost 4 bases; unmatched junction nucleotides: 8. Germline V gives CDR1 MGHRA, CDR2 YSYEKL. The CDR3 here is CASSQGGDRADGNTIYF. The DNA for the CDR3 is TGCGCCAGCAGCCAAGGAGGGGACAGGGCGGACGGAAACACCATATATTTT.

The chain joins TRBV7-9 to TRBJ2-1, with 7 bases matching TRBD1. This CDR3 region has 13 residues. With 5 bases clipped from V and 4 bases from J, the junction kept 2 bases outside the gene matches. Per germline, CDR1 SEHNR and CDR2 FQNEAQ (reference sequence). CDR3 sequence: CASSLDRYNEQFF. For the CDR3, the DNA is TGTGCCAGCAGCCTGGACAGGTACAATGAGCAGTTCTTC.

This clone appeared a single time. The V call is TRBV10-3, the J call TRBJ2-1, with 9 positions matching TRBD2. CDR1 and CDR2 from the germline V gene are ENHRY and SYGVKD. The CDR3 totals 16 residues. The junction had 8 bases not matched to a gene; V was cut back by 3 bases and J by 5 bases. The CDR3 is CAISDPASGANNEQFF. CDR3 nucleotides: TGTGCCATCAGTGATCCGGCTAGCGGGGCTAACAATGAGCAGTTCTTC.

A few counts support this clone. J is TRBJ2-5 and V is TRBV11-3; TRBD2 might be the D (5 bases). Germline loops: CDR1 SGHNT, CDR2 YENEEA. This CDR3 contains 14 residues. Trimming shortened V by 3 bases and J by 5 bases, and 13 bases separated the two germline ends. DNA of the CDR3: TGTGCCAGCAGCTTGGGAACTAGTCGGGAGACCCAGTACTTC. Encoded protein: CASSLGTSRETQYF. Filled out from reference TRBV11-3 and TRBJ2-5, the complete variable domain reads EAGVVQSPRYKIIEKKQPVAFWCNPISGHNTLYWYLQNLGQGPELLIRYENEEAVDDSQLPKDRFSAERLKGVDSTLKIQPAELGDSAVYLCASSLGTSRETQYFGPGTRLLVL.

This sequence joins TRBV5-5 and TRBJ1-1, with D hard to call. Germline CDR1 SGHKS, CDR2 YYEKEE (reference sequence). The V end lost 1 base, the J end lost 0 bases, and 7 bases lay between the germline ends. The CDR3 is 14 residues long. The CDR3 protein is CASSLRAVNTEAFF. CDR3 sequence (DNA): TGTGCCAGCAGCTTGAGAGCCGTGAACACTGAAGCTTTCTTT.

V gene TRBV18 combines with J gene TRBJ2-2; D remains ambiguous. Trimming removed 1 base at V and 4 bases at J, with 7 bases between. Germline values: CDR1 KGHSH, CDR2 LQKENI. The length of the CDR3 is 14 residues. CDR3 in amino acids: CASSPLTTTGELFF. CDR3 sequence (DNA): TGTGCCAGCTCACCACTTACAACCACCGGGGAGCTGTTTTTT.

The chain is built from TRBV18 and TRBJ1-4; no reliable D call. The V end was cut by 0 bases, the J end by 0 bases, with 5 bases between. Germline values: CDR1 KGHSH, CDR2 LQKENI. The CDR3 runs to 15 residues. CDR3 in amino acids: CASSPPGATNEKLFF. CDR3 DNA sequence: TGTGCCAGCTCACCACCGGGCGCAACTAATGAAAAACTGTTTTTT. The variable domain in full, completed from reference TRBV18 and TRBJ1-4, reads NAGVMQNPRHLVRRRGQEARLRCSPMKGHSHVYWYRQLPEEGLKFMVYLQKENIIDESGMPKERFSAEFPKEGPSILRIQQVVRGDSAAYFCASSPPGATNEKLFFGSGTQLSVL.